This entry concerns a single T cell receptor beta chain. The data belong to a study of blood T cells in healthy people across ages. CDR3 length: 14 amino acids. Germline CDR1 is LGHDT and CDR2 is YNNKEL (reference sequence). Trimming removed 0 bases from V and 3 bases from J, with 8 bases in between. Sample-barcoded 5' priming and a J-beta primer mix drove a second PCR of roughly 7 to 11 cycles. TCRdb re-derived calls from the 5' RACE reads in MiXCR, one entry per CDR3 protein. The sample contains almost 550,000 distinct CDR3 sequences, under 30% of which appear only once. The same data also went into a second study, on T cells of mothers and their children.

The V gene is TRBV3-1, the J gene TRBJ1-1, with D perhaps matching TRBD1 (5 bases). The clonotype originates from a boy younger than 18 in good health. Sequencing used blood. CDR3 sequence reads: CASSQDRADTEAFF. DNA for the CDR3: TGTGCCAGCAGCCAAGACAGGGCGGACACTGAAGCTTTCTTT.